The text below deals with one TCR beta chain. Its antigen specificity is not known. Base qualities were left out, and no much larger clone turns up one base away. V is cut back by 8 bases and J by 9 bases, with 9 bases in the junction unmatched. CDR1 and CDR2 are read off the germline V gene as MGHDK and SYGVNS. Measured from the cysteine to the phenylalanine, the CDR3 is 15 residues long. Solely the CDR3 DNA is kept, with 45 bases framed from the first base. The library came from the immunoSEQ multiplex PCR assay. For the multiplex PCR, a mixture combining 60 forward primers for TCR Vbeta segments and 13 reverse primers for TCR Jbeta segments was used. A multiplex PCR assay on genomic DNA amplified the CDR3 region of rearranged TCR beta genes. The Illumina HiSeq System was used to sequence the amplified TCR beta libraries as 87-base-pair reads. In the source study's methods: In a later analysis, 77 million or so unique TCR beta chains were counted across the 500 to 850 repertoires, and roughly 9.9 million of these chains were shared by at least two donors. To remove PCR and sequencing errors, raw reads were error-corrected and collapsed into unique sequences using a nearest-neighbor algorithm that merged closely related sequences. V, D and J gene segments were assigned by aligning CDR3 sequences to IMGT reference sequences. Each retained sequence needed at least a six-nucleotide match to both a V gene segment and a J gene segment. Rearrangements were classified as productive when the CDR3 lacked stop codons and remained in frame with V and J, and all other rearrangements were classified as non-productive. CDR3 was defined according to IMGT convention as the region running from the second conserved V-encoded cysteine to the conserved J-encoded phenylalanine. The earlier analysis of some 540 of the donors excluded any sequence lacking an unambiguous match to a single V gene segment. In an earlier analysis of around 590 of the donors, a V segment was called functional when productive rearrangements were above 56.7%, and segregating when the standard deviation between donors exceeded 5%. A statistical classification framework was built for diagnosing cytomegalovirus status from the catalog of TCR beta chain sequences. V and J gene assignment, in a later analysis, came from comparing TCR nucleotide sequences with IMGT/GENE-DB human TR gene sequences. A later analysis assigned CDR3 sequences and most-parsimonious VDJ recombination scenarios with the TCRdist pipeline. In a later analysis, each TCR beta chain was defined by its CDR3 amino acid sequence together with its V-gene family, and reads lacking a unique V-gene family were excluded. As a way to deal with suspected cross-contamination and a sequencing artifact, a later analysis dropped 640 or so nucleotide sequences that were highly shared and had low generation probability. In a later analysis, a clonal expansion index for each public chain was calculated from normalized within-repertoire ranks of inferred template counts. In a later analysis, generation probabilities were computed with a VDJ recombination model fitted to out-of-frame rearrangements, and the resulting probabilities were checked against IGoR. In a later analysis, TCR-TCR, TCR-HLA and TCR-CMV co-occurrence was scored with hypergeometric tests, and a repertoire-size bias correction was applied to TCR pairs. To estimate false discovery rates, a later analysis permuted the HLA or CMV assignments 20 times. A later analysis grouped co-occurring TCRs with DBSCAN, adding TCRdist sequence similarity when clustering within HLA-allele-positive subsets. Repertoires with fewer than 30,000 or more than 120,000 public chains were left out of co-occurrence clustering, as were several repertoires with anomalous nucleotide sharing. TCRdb re-hosts the immuneACCESS table, in-frame sequences only. Its copies lack some clones; in the studies checked, an unresolved V gene accounts for under half of them, and the cause for the rest is not known. V and J calls and clone size come straight from that table; D and trimming were deduced from the DNA. Here the sample has some 190,000 clones; about four fifths occur a single time. The biggest ten clones account for 1.5% to 2% of the sample.

The sample originates from a study of cytomegalovirus exposure and HLA in healthy donors (dated by TCRdb to the late 2010s). Regarding the study in general: An earlier analysis of approximately 600 of the donors reported approximately 290 Gb of sequence data and around 110 million unique TCR beta sequences from roughly 200 million T cells. An early release covering approximately 600 HLA-typed donors comprised approximately 300 gigabases of sequencing data and some 79 million unique TCR sequences. The genetic ancestry cluster associated with self-reported Caucasian donors included roughly four fifths of the 398 genotyped donors. The study was designed to test whether signatures of past pathogen exposure could be identified by cataloging public T cell receptors. The study profiled the T cell repertoires of fewer than 850 subjects by immunosequencing and related them to cytomegalovirus serostatus. Besides the first cohort of 666 subjects, a separate validation cohort made up of roughly 130 different subjects was used. The study combined high-throughput TCR immunosequencing, statistical association of individual TCRs with disease status, and machine learning to predict cytomegalovirus infection status. A later analysis re-examined previously published TCR beta repertoires from about 670 donors and added high-resolution HLA genotyping to investigate patterns of TCR occurrence. Rather than drawing on any new phenotypic data, the later analysis identified candidate immune exposures from TCR beta sequences and the way those sequences occurred across donors. An earlier analysis of some 500 of the donors used high-throughput TCR beta sequencing to judge whether each TCR beta V gene segment behaved as functional or pseudogenic. Alongside the repertoire data, information on donor age, sex, ethnicity and CMV serostatus was compiled. In a later genetic analysis, genome-wide SNP genotypes for about three fifths of the roughly 670 donors were used, and that subset was treated as a discovery cohort. All discovery cohort repertoires had been generated using a single sequencing platform. HLA typing included class I and class II loci at four-digit resolution. The number of typed donors differed by locus: roughly 629-640 for A, B, C, DRB1 and DQB1; 500 to 550 for DQA1; approximately 600 for DPA1; and around 450 for DPB1. Because of strong linkage in the cohort, 4 to 6 DR-DQ haplotypes were treated as single units for association and clustering. On average, roughly 240,000 unique TCR beta nucleotide sequences were sequenced per donor among 300 to 500 genotyped donors of the cohort, with around 19% of those sequences being non-productive. What the study reported, not specific to this receptor: Because counts were too low, approximately 15 rarely observed V segments, including chromosome 9 orphons, were excluded from the earlier analysis of 587 of the donors. According to the authors, the approach could potentially be generalized to other disease states and immunological phenotypes. In a later genetic analysis, fewer N-insertions in productive TCRs were reported among donors in an Asian-associated ancestry cluster than the roughly 640-donor mean. A later analysis reported that several top co-occurrence clusters appeared linked to parvovirus B19, influenza, CMV and Epstein-Barr virus. Linkage disequilibrium might explain the correlated functional status among segregating V segments, but an unknown experimental factor could not be excluded. In vitro tests confirmed that a few of the cytomegalovirus-associated TCR beta chains recognize cytomegalovirus antigens. In a later analysis, HLA-associated TCR beta chains were found to be more clonally expanded and to have lower generation probabilities than equally common non-associated chains. Because some donors lacked HLA typing at each locus, the association tests relied only on the typed subset. A further reported finding was that TCR beta sequences accurately predicted the HLA-A and HLA-B alleles for most subjects in the first cohort. The sequencing pipeline was judged likely to have produced a cluster of highly shared sequence variants as a technical artifact. Some IMGT-functional V segments, including TRBV6-2 and TRBV6-3, could not be told apart with the 87-base-pair reads, so those segments were excluded. Specific HLA alleles were associated with about 17,000 TCR beta sequences at a false discovery rate of 0.05 in a later analysis. In an earlier analysis of more than 500 of the donors, most TCR beta V segments appeared in productive rearrangements about 87% or about 30% of the time, broadly matching IMGT annotations. Only TCR beta chains were sequenced in this cohort, and the absence of alpha or paired-chain data limited detectable features. Most CMV-associated TCR beta chains appeared to be HLA-restricted in a later analysis, and the HLA associations seemed to be driven largely by CMV exposure. For the cohort, immune exposure information was limited to CMV serostatus. Assigning TCR associations to individual alleles was difficult when HLA alleles, especially DR and DQ, strongly co-occurred. An association between a missense DCLRE1C variant and V-gene and J-gene trimming of TCR beta chains was found in a later genetic analysis and replicated in an independent cohort. A total of 150 to 200 TCR beta chains were listed by the study as associated with cytomegalovirus. In a later analysis, the rate of TCR association differed among HLA loci, with DRB1 alleles having the most associated TCRs and HLA-C alleles having the fewest. The presence/absence analyses assumed that sequencing depth was roughly uniform across donors, and that assumption may not be true. The classifier was reported to diagnose cytomegalovirus status with high specificity and sensitivity in both the original cohort and the validation cohort. Most TCR sequences were seen in very few donors, while some public TCRs were found in many individuals.

In total, roughly 670 healthy bone marrow donors made up the cohort. Cohort members were all nominally healthy when sampled, although unrecorded immune exposures were likely present. The donor tested CMV seronegative and was one of the 352 seronegative cohort members. Every donor gave a peripheral blood sample, and the peripheral blood mononuclear cells from that sample were used for TCR beta sequencing. The Qiagen DNeasy Blood Extraction Kit was used to extract genomic DNA from the blood cell samples. The origin of this receptor is a man younger than 30 in good health and CMV-seronegative. Sequenced: PBMCs. The receptor chain draws on TRBV25-1 and TRBJ2-2; 13 bases in the junction line up with TRBD2. The DNA reads TGTGCCAGCCAATCCGGGACTAGCGGGACCCGGGAGCTGTTTTTT. It translates as CASQSGTSGTRELFF.